Following are 12 T cell receptor beta chains from one sample sequenced in a study of T cells in Graves' hyperthyroidism and ophthalmopathy. Authors of the study amplified TCR beta CDR3 regions from RNA transcripts. During a first-round RT-PCR of the TCR CDR3, the HTBI primer set was used. TCRdb reanalysed the multiplex PCR reads using MiXCR and keeps one entry per CDR3 protein. The data show under 650,000 distinct CDR3 sequences, with roughly 15% seen just once and about 3.8% held by the top ten. Sample: blood. These receptors were taken from a woman in her 30s with Graves' hyperthyroidism.

The chain couples TRBV19 to TRBJ2-1; D gene unclear. V shed 1 base and J shed 0 bases, with 7 bases lying between them. The CDR3 covers 15 residues. The germline V gene encodes CDR1 LNHDA and CDR2 SQIVND (reference sequence). The CDR3 reads CASSIVPLSYNEQFF. In nucleotides, the CDR3 is TGTGCCAGTAGTATAGTCCCCCTCTCCTACAATGAGCAGTTCTTC.

This chain connects TRBV5-1 to TRBJ1-1; D not certain. CDR3 length: 13 amino acids. Trimming took off 4 bases at V and 3 bases at J, with 10 bases between the two ends. Germline V gene sequence: CDR1 SGHRS, CDR2 YFSETQ. The chain's CDR3 is CASSIRSDTEAFF. The CDR3 DNA sequence: TGCGCCAGCAGCATTCGGTCAGACACTGAAGCTTTCTTT.

The chain joins TRBV28 to TRBJ2-7, with TRBD1 as a possible D gene (5 bases). The CDR3 is 14 residues long. Trimming stripped 2 bases from V and 2 bases from J, with 10 bases between. Germline lookup yields CDR1 MDHEN and CDR2 SYDVKM. For the CDR3, the DNA is TGTGCCAGCAGTTTAATAAAGGGGCCCTACGAGCAGTACTTC. It is translated as CASSLIKGPYEQYF.

The rearrangement uses TRBV28 and TRBJ2-2; no clear D gene. Germline CDR1 and CDR2: MDHEN and SYDVKM. Deletions cut 8 bases from V and 4 bases from J, with 17 bases between. The CDR3 length is 15 residues. The CDR3 region is CASRQFPSSTGELFF. CDR3 DNA sequence: TGTGCCAGCCGGCAGTTCCCCTCGAGCACCGGGGAGCTGTTTTTT.

This clonotype appeared many times. This CDR3 reads CASSYSGTSGTEQYF. As DNA, the CDR3 is TGTGCCAGCAGTTACTCCGGGACTAGCGGGACCGAGCAGTACTTC. The rearrangement joins TRBV6-5 to TRBJ2-7, with TRBD2 matching over 13 bases. The CDR3 spans 15 residues. J was trimmed by 6 bases and V by 0 bases; bases with no gene match: 2. Germline loops: CDR1 MNHEY, CDR2 SVGAGI.

This clonotype has ten or more counts. The chain links TRBV30 to TRBJ2-3, with 9 bases lining up with TRBD2. J lost 4 bases, V lost 4 bases, and 6 bases had no gene match. The germline CDR1 and CDR2 sequences are GTSNPN and SVGIG (reference sequence). This CDR3 is 14 amino acids long. Here the CDR3 DNA reads TGTGCCTGGAATGGGCGGGAGGGCCCAGATACGCAGTATTTT. The encoded protein is CAWNGREGPDTQYF.

There are many counts of this clonotype. CDR3 sequence reads: CATSSGTSGVYEQYF. CDR3 nucleotides: TGTGCCACCAGCTCCGGGACTAGCGGGGTCTACGAGCAGTACTTC. This rearrangement joins TRBV15 to TRBJ2-7, with 13 bases aligning to TRBD2. The CDR3 length is 15 residues. With V trimmed by 5 bases and J by 3 bases, 4 bases remained unmatched. CDR1 is LNHNV, CDR2 YYDKDF, per germline (reference sequence). Complete variable domain (other parts from reference TRBV15 and TRBJ2-7): DAMVIQNPRYQVTQFGKPVTLSCSQTLNHNVMYWYQQKSSQAPKLLFHYYDKDFNNEADTPDNFQSRRPNTSFCFLDIRSPGLGDTAMYLCATSSGTSGVYEQYFGPGTRLTVT.

The table lists this clonotype with a few counts. This sequence joins TRBV6-2 or TRBV6-3 and TRBJ2-3; D is uncertain. V was cut by 7 bases and J by 2 bases, with 16 bases left in between. The CDR3 runs to 15 residues. The germline CDR1 and CDR2 sequences are MNHEY and SVGEGT. CDR3 sequence (DNA): TGTGCCAGCATCAAGACTCCGCAACTCACAGATACGCAGTATTTT. Amino acid sequence: CASIKTPQLTDTQYF.

This clonotype came up many times. The chain is built from TRBV9 and TRBJ2-7, with D uncertain. The CDR3 is made up of 15 amino acids. V was trimmed by 0 bases and J by 4 bases, leaving 14 bases between them. Per the germline V gene, CDR1 is SGDLS and CDR2 is YYNGEE. The CDR3 bases are TGTGCCAGCAGCGTAGGTAGCAAAGGGTCGTACGAGCAGTACTTC. Residues: CASSVGSKGSYEQYF.

This clonotype was seen a handful of times. The chain has TRBV24-1 and TRBJ2-3; no definite D call. From germline, CDR1 is KGHDR and CDR2 SFDVKD. The CDR3 sequence is 15 residues long. V lost 2 bases, J lost 2 bases, and 10 bases lay in between. The CDR3 region has the DNA TGTGCCACCAGTGATTCTTGGGGAATCACAGATACGCAGTATTTT. Its translation is CATSDSWGITDTQYF.

This clonotype appeared many times. The chain has TRBV24-1 and TRBJ1-4; weak D call: TRBD1 (5 bases). Germline-derived CDR1 and CDR2 are KGHDR and SFDVKD. V was shortened by 4 bases and J by 7 bases, with 15 bases between the two germline ends. The CDR3 length is 15 residues. The CDR3 reads CATSEGRQGGEKLFF. The CDR3 nucleotides are TGTGCCACCAGTGAAGGGAGGCAGGGTGGTGAAAAACTGTTTTTT.

This clonotype was picked up a small number of times. V usage is TRBV9 and J usage is TRBJ1-5; D uncertain. The CDR3 extends over 14 amino acids. In germline, CDR1 is SGDLS, CDR2 YYNGEE. Trimming shortened V by 0 bases and J by 3 bases, and 7 bases separated the two germline ends. The CDR3 protein is CASSVGADNQPQHF. As DNA, the CDR3 is TGTGCCAGCAGCGTAGGGGCGGACAATCAGCCCCAGCATTTT.